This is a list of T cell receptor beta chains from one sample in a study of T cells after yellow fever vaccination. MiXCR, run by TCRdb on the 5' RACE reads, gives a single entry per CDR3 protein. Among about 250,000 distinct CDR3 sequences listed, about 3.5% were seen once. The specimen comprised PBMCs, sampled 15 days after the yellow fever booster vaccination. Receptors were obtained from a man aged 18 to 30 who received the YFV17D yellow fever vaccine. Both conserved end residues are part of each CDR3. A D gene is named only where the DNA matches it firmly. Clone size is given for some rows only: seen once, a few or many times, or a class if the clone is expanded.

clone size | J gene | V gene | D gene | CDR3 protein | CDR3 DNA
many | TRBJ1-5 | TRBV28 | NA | CASSLPGQGGKPQHF | TGTGCCAGCAGTTTACCAGGGCAGGGCGGGAAGCCCCAGCATTTT
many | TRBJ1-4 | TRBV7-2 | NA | CASSHLRGGNEKLFF | TGTGCCAGCAGCCACCTGCGTGGAGGGAATGAAAAACTGTTTTTT
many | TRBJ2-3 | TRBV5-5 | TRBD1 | CASSLALTGITDTQYF | TGTGCCAGCAGCTTGGCCCTGACAGGGATAACAGATACGCAGTATTTT
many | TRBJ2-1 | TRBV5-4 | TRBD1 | CASSLEGQGYNEQFF | TGTGCCAGCAGCTTGGAGGGACAGGGGTACAATGAGCAGTTCTTC
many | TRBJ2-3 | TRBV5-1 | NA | CASSLAATPDTQYF | TGCGCCAGCAGCTTGGCGGCCACCCCAGATACGCAGTATTTT
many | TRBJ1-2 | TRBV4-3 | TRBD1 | CASSQDTGGYYGYTF | TGCGCCAGCAGCCAAGACACAGGGGGTTATTATGGCTACACCTTC
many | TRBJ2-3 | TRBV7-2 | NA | CASSLAGPADTQYF | TGTGCCAGCAGCTTAGCGGGGCCCGCAGATACGCAGTATTTT
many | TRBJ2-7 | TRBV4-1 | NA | CASSAPGVTYEQYF | TGCGCCAGCAGCGCCCCGGGAGTGACCTACGAGCAGTACTTC
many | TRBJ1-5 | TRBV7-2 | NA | CASSPGGWITSNQPQHF | TGTGCCAGCAGCCCCGGAGGTTGGATTACGAGCAATCAGCCCCAGCATTTT
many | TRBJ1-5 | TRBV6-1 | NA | CASSERASQHF | TGTGCCAGCAGTGAAAGGGCATCCCAGCATTTT
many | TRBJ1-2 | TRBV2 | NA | CASSDPAVQGDYGYTF | TGTGCCAGCAGTGACCCCGCGGTACAGGGTGACTATGGCTACACCTTC
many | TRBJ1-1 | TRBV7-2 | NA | CASSIKVGNTEAFF | TGTGCCAGCAGTATTAAGGTGGGGAACACTGAAGCTTTCTTT
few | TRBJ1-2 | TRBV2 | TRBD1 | CASRGQRTGGYTF | TGTGCCAGCAGGGGACAGCGCACGGGAGGCTACACCTTC
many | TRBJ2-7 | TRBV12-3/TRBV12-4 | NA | CASKPRTPGEQYF | TGTGCCAGCAAGCCACGGACGCCGGGGGAGCAGTACTTC
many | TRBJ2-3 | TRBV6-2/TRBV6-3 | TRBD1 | CASSGGQLTDTQYF | TGTGCCAGCAGTGGGGGACAGCTCACAGATACGCAGTATTTT
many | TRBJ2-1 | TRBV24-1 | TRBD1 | CATSDRQGFLNEQFF | TGTGCCACCAGTGATAGACAGGGTTTTCTCAATGAGCAGTTCTTC
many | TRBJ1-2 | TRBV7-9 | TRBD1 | CASSLQRDSGRGYTF | TGTGCCAGCAGCTTACAACGGGACAGCGGAAGAGGCTACACCTTC
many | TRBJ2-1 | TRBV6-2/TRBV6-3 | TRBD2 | CASSYYDGGGNEQFF | TGTGCCAGCAGTTACTATGACGGGGGGGGAAATGAGCAGTTCTTC
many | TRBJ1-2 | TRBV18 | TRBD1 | CASSSRGLSYGYTF | TGTGCCAGCTCATCCAGGGGGCTCTCGTATGGCTACACCTTC
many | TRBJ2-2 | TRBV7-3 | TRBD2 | CASSAGLAGSGELFF | TGTGCCAGCAGCGCGGGACTAGCGGGGTCCGGGGAGCTGTTTTTT
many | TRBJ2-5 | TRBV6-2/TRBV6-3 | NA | CASRQKIGETQYF | TGTGCCAGCAGACAGAAGATCGGAGAGACCCAGTACTTC
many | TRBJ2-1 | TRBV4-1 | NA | CASSLTPFTVSYNEQFF | TGCGCCAGCAGCCTGACCCCCTTCACTGTCTCCTACAATGAGCAGTTCTTC
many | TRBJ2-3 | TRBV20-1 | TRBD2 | CSAYPGLAGGTDTQYF | TGCAGTGCATACCCGGGACTAGCGGGGGGCACAGATACGCAGTATTTT
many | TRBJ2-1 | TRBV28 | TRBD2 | CASSLSVGGAYNEQFF | TGTGCCAGCAGTTTATCGGTCGGGGGGGCCTACAATGAGCAGTTCTTC
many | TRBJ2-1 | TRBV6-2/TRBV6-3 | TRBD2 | CASSYEGLGYNEQFF | TGTGCCAGCAGTTACGAGGGACTAGGTTACAATGAGCAGTTCTTC
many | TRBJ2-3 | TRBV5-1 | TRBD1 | CASTGQGADTQYF | TGCGCCAGCACGGGACAGGGGGCAGATACGCAGTATTTT
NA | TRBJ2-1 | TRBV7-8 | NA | CASSLDGTNYNEQFF | TGTGCCAGCAGCTTAGACGGGACAAATTACAATGAGCAGTTCTTC
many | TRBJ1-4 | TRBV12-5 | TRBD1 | CASGSPPIGTGIGKLFF | TGTGCTAGTGGTTCGCCTCCGATTGGGACAGGGATCGGAAAACTGTTTTTT
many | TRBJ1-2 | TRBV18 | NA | CASSPERDYGYTF | TGTGCCAGCTCACCTGAACGGGATTATGGCTACACCTTC
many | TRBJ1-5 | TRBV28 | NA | CASIGQFSNQPQHF | TGTGCCAGCATAGGACAGTTTAGCAATCAGCCCCAGCATTTT
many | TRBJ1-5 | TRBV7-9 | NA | CATQRIDQPQHF | TGTGCCACCCAAAGGATAGATCAGCCCCAGCATTTT